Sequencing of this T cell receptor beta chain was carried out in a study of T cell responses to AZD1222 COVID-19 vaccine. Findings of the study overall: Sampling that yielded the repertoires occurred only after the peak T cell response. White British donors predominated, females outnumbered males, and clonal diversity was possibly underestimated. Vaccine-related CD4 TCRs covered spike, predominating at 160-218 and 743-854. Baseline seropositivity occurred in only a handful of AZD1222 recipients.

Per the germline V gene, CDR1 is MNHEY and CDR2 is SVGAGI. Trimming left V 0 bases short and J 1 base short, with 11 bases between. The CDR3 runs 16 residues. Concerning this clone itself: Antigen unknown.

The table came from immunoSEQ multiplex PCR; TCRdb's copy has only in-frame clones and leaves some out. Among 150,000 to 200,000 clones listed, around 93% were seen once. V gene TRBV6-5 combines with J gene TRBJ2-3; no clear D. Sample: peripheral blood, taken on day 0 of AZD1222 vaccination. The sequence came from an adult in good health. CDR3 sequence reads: CASSYSIALGTDTQYF. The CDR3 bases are TGTGCCAGCAGTTACTCGATCGCCTTGGGCACAGATACGCAGTATTTT.